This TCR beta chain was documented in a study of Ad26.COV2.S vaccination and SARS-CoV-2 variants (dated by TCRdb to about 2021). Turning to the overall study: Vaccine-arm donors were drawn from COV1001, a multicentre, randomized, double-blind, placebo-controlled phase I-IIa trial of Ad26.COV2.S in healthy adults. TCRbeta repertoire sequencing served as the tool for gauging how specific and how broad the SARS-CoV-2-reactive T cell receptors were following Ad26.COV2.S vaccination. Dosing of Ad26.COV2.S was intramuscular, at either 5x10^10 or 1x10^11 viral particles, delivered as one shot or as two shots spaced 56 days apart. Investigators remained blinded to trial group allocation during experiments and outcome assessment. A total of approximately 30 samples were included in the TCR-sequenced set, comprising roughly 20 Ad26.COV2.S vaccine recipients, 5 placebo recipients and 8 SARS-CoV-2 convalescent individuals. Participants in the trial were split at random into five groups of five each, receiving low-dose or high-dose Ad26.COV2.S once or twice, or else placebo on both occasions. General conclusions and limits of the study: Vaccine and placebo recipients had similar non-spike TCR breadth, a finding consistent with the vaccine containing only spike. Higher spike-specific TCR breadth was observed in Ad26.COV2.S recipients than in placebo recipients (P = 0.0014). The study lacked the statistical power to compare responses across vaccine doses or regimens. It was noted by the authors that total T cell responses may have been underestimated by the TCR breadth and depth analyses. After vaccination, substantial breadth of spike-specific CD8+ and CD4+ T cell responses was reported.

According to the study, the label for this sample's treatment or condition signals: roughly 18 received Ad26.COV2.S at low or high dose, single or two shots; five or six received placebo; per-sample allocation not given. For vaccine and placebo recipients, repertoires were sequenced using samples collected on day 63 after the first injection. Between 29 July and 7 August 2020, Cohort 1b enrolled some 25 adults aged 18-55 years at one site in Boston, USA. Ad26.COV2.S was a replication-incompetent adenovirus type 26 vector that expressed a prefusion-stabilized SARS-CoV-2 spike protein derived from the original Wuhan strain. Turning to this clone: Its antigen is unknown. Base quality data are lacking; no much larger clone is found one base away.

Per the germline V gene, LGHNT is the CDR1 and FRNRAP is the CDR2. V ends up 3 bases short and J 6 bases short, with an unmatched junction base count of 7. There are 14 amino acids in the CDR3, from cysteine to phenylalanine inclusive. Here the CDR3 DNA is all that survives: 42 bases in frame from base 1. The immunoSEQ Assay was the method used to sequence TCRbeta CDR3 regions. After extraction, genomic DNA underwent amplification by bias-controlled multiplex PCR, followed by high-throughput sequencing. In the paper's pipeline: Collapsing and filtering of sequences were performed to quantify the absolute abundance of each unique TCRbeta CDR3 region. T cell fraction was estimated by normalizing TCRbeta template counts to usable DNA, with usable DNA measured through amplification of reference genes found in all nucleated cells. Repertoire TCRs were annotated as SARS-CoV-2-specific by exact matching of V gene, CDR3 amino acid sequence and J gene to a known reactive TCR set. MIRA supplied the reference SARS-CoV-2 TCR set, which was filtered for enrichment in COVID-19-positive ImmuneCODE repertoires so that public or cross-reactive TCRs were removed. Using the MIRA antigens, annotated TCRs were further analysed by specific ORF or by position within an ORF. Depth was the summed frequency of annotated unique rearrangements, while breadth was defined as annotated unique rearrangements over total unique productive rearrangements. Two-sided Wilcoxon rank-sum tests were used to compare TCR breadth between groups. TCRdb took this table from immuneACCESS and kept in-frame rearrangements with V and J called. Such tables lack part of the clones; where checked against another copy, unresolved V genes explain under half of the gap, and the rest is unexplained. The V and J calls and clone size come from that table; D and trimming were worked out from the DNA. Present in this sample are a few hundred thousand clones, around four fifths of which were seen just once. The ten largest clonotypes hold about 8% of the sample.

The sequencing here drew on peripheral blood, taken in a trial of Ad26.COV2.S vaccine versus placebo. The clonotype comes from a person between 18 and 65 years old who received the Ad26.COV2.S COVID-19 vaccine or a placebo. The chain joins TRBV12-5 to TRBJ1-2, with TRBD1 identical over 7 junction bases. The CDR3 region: CASGFRGGPNGYTF. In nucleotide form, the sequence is TGTGCTAGTGGTTTCAGGGGGGGACCTAATGGCTACACCTTC.